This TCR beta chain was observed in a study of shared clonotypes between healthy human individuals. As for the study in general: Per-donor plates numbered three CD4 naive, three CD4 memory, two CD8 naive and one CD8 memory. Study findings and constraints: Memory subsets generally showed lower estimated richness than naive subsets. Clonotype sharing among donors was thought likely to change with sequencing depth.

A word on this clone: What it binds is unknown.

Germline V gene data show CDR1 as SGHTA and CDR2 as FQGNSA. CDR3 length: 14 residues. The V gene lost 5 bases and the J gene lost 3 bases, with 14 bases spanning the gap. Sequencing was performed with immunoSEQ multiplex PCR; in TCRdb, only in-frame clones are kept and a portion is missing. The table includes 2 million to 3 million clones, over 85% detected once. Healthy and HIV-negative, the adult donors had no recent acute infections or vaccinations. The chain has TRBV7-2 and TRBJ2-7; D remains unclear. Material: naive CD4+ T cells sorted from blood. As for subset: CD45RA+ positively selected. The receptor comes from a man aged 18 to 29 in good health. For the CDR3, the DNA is TGTGCCAGCAGCAGAGACACCTCCTTCTACGAGCAGTACTTC. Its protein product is CASSRDTSFYEQYF.